This entry features one TCR beta chain sequence. Trimming stripped 3 bases from V and 4 bases from J, with 21 bases between. Germline V lookup: CDR1 LNHDA, CDR2 SQIVND (reference sequence). This CDR3 is built from 17 residues. Assay: immunoSEQ multiplex PCR; the TCRdb copy retains only in-frame clones and omits some. The data contain around 190,000 clones, 88% of them singletons. These data come from a study of blood T cell repertoires in COVID-19. For the study at large: From T cells, B-cell-depleted T cells, or PBMCs came the material, which was cDNA or gDNA.

The V call is TRBV19, the J call TRBJ1-2; D unclear. The sample comprised peripheral blood. The source is a human donor in a cohort sampled during active COVID-19. CDR3 sequence reads: CASSMRILSRLTYGYTF. The CDR3 DNA follows: TGTGCCAGTAGTATGCGGATCTTGTCGCGGCTTACCTATGGCTACACCTTC.